The entry that follows covers one T cell receptor beta chain sequence. The antigen is not known. TCRdb used MiXCR to reprocess the reads, holding one entry per CDR3 protein. The repertoire holds approximately 990,000 distinct CDR3 sequences, with around 29% as singletons. CDR3 size: 16 residues. From germline, CDR1 is LGHNA and CDR2 YSLEER. The V gene end was trimmed by 1 base and the J gene end by 4 bases; junction bases not matched to a gene: 6. These data belong to a study of T cell repertoires in cytomegalovirus infection. Notes on the study in general: Individuals carrying CMV plus the relevant HLA were identified by cumulative frequency of public TCR beta families.

The sequence came from a human donor in good health (CMV status not recorded). Some clones in this sample may be carry-over from other donors' samples. This sequence joins TRBV4-3 and TRBJ1-1, with 10 bases lining up with TRBD1. This specimen consisted of cultured CD8+ T cells from PBMCs, obtained from culture after CMV antigen stimulation. The CDR3 region has the DNA TGCGCCAGCAGCCAAGGTTCGGGACAGGGGAGCACTGAAGCTTTCTTT. Amino acid sequence: CASSQGSGQGSTEAFF.